The clone carrying this T cell receptor (beta chain) was counted between two and nine times. Its antigen is undetermined. The donors were healthy female monozygous twins, three pairs in total. The sample originates from a study of identical twins' blood T cells. Points from the study as a whole: Abundant TCRbeta CDR3s overlapped more between twins than with unrelated donors. Mainly, cloneset size products determined shared clonotypes, twins included.

Each CDR3 protein is one row after TCRdb ran MiXCR on the 5' RACE reads. The sample shows roughly 380,000 distinct CDR3 sequences, about 28% of them seen only once. The germline V gene encodes CDR1 LNHDA and CDR2 SQIVND (reference sequence). V was clipped by 4 bases and J by 5 bases, with 23 bases between them. This CDR3 is 17 amino acids long. The rearrangement links TRBV19 to TRBJ2-5; no clear D gene. The TCR was taken from a woman aged 18-49 years in good health. The sample consisted of PBMCs. The CDR3 DNA follows: TGTGCCAGTAGTAGTGTGTGGCCTGAATCTTTCGGGGAGACCCAGTACTTC. Protein: CASSSVWPESFGETQYF.